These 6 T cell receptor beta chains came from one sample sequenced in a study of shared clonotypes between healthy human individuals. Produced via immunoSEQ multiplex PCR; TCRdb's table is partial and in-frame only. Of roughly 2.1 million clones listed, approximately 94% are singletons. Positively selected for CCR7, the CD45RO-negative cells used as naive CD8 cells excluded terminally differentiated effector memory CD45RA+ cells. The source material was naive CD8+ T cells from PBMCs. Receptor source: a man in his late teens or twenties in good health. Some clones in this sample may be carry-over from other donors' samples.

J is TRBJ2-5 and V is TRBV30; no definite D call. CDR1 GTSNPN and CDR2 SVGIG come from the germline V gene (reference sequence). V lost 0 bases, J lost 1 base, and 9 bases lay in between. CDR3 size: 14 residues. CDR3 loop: CAWSVGGSQETQYF. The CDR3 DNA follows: TGTGCCTGGAGTGTCGGCGGAAGCCAAGAGACCCAGTACTTC.

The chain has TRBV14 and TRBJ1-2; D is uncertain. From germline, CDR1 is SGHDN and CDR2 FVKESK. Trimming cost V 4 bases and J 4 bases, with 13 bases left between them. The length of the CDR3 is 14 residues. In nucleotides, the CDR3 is TGTGCCAGCAGCCCAAGAAGGATAACCTATGGCTACACCTTC. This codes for CASSPRRITYGYTF.

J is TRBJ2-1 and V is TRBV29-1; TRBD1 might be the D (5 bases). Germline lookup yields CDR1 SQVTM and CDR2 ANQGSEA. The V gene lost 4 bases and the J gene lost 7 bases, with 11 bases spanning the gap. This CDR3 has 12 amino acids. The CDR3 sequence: CSVVRGWNEQFF. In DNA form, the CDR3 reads TGCAGCGTTGTAAGGGGATGGAATGAGCAGTTCTTC.

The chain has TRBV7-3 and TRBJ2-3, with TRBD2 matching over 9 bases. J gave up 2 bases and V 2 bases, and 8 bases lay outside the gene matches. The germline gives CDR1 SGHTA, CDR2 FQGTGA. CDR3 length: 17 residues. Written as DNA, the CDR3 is TGTGCCAGCAGCTTAGGATTAGGACTAGCGAACACAGATACGCAGTATTTT. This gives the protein CASSLGLGLANTDTQYF.

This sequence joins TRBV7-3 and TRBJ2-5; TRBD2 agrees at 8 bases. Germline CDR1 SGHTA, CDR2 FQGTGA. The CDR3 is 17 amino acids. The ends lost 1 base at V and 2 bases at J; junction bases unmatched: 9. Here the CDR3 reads CASSLMGRLARQETQYF. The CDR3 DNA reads TGTGCCAGCAGCTTAATGGGCCGACTAGCGAGACAAGAGACCCAGTACTTC.

CDR3 sequence reads: CASSPRDYMNTEAFF. The CDR3, as DNA: TGTGCCAGCAGCCCCCGGGACTATATGAACACTGAAGCTTTCTTT. The chain has TRBV7-9 and TRBJ1-1; tentatively, D is TRBD1 (5 bases). V lost 5 bases and J lost 0, with 13 bases in between. The germline CDR1 and CDR2 sequences are SEHNR and FQNEAQ (reference sequence). The CDR3 sequence is 15 residues long. Full variable domain (rest looked up from reference TRBV7-9 and TRBJ1-1): DTGVSQNPRHKITKRGQNVTFRCDPISEHNRLYWYRQTLGQGPEFLTYFQNEAQLEKSRLLSDRFSAERPKGSFSTLEIQRTEQGDSAMYLCASSPRDYMNTEAFFGQGTRLTVV.